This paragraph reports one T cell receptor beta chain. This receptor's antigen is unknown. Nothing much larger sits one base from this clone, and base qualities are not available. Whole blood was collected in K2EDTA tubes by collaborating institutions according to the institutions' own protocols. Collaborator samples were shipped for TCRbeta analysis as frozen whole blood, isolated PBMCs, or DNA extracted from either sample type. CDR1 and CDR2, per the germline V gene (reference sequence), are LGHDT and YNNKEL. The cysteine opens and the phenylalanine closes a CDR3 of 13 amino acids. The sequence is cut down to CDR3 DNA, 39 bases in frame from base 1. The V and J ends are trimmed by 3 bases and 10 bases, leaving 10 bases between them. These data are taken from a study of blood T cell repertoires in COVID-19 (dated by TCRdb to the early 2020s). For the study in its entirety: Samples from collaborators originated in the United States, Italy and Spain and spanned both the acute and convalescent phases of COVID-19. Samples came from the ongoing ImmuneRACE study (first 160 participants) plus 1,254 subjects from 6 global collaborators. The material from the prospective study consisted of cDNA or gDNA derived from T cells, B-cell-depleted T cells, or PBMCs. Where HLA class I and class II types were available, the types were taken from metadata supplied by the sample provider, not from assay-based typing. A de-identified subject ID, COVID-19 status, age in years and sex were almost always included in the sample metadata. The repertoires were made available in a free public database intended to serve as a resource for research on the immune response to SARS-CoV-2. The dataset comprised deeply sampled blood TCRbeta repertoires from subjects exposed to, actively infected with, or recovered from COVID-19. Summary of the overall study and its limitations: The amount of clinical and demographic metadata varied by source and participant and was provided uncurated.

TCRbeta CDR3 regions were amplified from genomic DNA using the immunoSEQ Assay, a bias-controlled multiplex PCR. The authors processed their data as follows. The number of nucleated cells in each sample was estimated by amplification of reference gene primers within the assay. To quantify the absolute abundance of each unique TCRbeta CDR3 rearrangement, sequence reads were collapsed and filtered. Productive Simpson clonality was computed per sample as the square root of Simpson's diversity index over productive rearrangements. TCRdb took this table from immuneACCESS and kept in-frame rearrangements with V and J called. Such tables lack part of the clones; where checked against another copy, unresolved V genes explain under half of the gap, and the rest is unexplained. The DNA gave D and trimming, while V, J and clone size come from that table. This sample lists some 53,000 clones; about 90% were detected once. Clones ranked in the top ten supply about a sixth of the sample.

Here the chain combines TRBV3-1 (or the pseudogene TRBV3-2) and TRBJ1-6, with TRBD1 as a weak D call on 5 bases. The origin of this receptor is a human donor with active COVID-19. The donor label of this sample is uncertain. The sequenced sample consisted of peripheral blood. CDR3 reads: CASSHREASPLHF. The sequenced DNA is TGTGCCAGCAGCCACAGGGAAGCCTCACCCCTCCACTTT.